This passage covers 29 T cell receptor beta chains from one sample sequenced in a study of OX40 agonist ivuxolimab in advanced cancers. Some clones are missing from TCRdb's copy, which holds only in-frame ones; the method was immunoSEQ multiplex PCR. The sample includes roughly 63,000 clones, roughly 89% of them seen just once. The sample consisted of CD4+ or CD8+ T cells sorted from blood, taken in a trial of the OX40 agonist ivuxolimab. Every receptor here comes from an adult with an advanced solid tumor such as melanoma, head and neck, liver or kidney cancer.

The chain recombines TRBV28 with TRBJ2-3, with 7 bases aligning to TRBD2. The CDR3 extends over 15 amino acids. Germline trimming cut 6 bases from V and 0 bases from J; bases unmatched to any gene: 6. CDR1 is MDHEN and CDR2 is SYDVKM in the germline V gene. CDR3 bases: TGTGCCAGCAGAAATAGCGGGTACAGCACAGATACGCAGTATTTT. Its translation: CASRNSGYSTDTQYF.

The genes are TRBV7-9 and TRBJ2-1, with a weak D call TRBD2 (6 bases). V lost 3 bases, J lost 9 bases, and 15 bases lay in between. In germline, CDR1 is SEHNR, CDR2 FQNEAQ (reference sequence). The CDR3 has 14 residues. CDR3 protein: CASSFFTGAGEQFF. Written as DNA, the CDR3 is TGTGCCAGCAGCTTTTTTACGGGAGCCGGTGAGCAGTTCTTC.

The J gene is TRBJ2-7, the V gene TRBV7-9; no clear D. CDR3 length equals 12 residues. Germline CDR1 SEHNR, CDR2 FQNEAQ (reference sequence). The ends were cut back, 5 bases at V and 6 bases at J, with 11 bases in the middle. CDR3 region: CASSPYPSEQYF. DNA for the CDR3: TGTGCCAGCAGCCCTTACCCGAGCGAGCAGTACTTC.

In this sample, this clone turned up once. The J gene is TRBJ2-2, the V gene TRBV28; 10 bases match TRBD1. The trim removed 4 bases at V and 4 bases at J, leaving 0 bases unmatched. CDR1 MDHEN and CDR2 SYDVKM come from the germline V gene. This CDR3 has 14 residues. CDR3 sequence: CASSWTGGTGELFF. The CDR3 DNA reads as TGTGCCAGCAGTTGGACAGGGGGCACCGGGGAGCTGTTTTTT.

This chain uses TRBV4-1 with TRBJ1-3; D uncertain. Trimming took off 6 bases at V and 0 bases at J, with 12 bases between the two ends. Germline CDR1 reads MGHRA; CDR2 reads YSYEKL. CDR3 length: 15 residues. This CDR3 reads CASSSNPGSGNTIYF. CDR3 bases: TGCGCCAGCAGTTCCAACCCGGGCTCTGGAAACACCATATATTTT.

This chain uses TRBV13 with TRBJ2-1, with 7 positions matching TRBD2. CDR3 length: 15 residues. CDR1 and CDR2 (germline): PRHDT, FYEKMQ (reference sequence). The trim removed 4 bases at V and 0 bases at J, leaving 3 bases unmatched. DNA for the CDR3: TGTGCCAGCAGCTGGGGACTATCCTCCTACAATGAGCAGTTCTTC. Protein product: CASSWGLSSYNEQFF.

The chain's CDR3 is CASSTTGQETQYF. In DNA form, the CDR3 reads TGTGCCAGCAGCACAACAGGGCAAGAGACCCAGTACTTC. The V gene is TRBV6-1, the J gene TRBJ2-5; TRBD1 might be the D (6 bases). The CDR3 consists of 13 residues. The germline V and J ends were trimmed by 6 bases and 2 bases, with 10 bases remaining between them. Germline CDR1 reads MNHNS; CDR2 reads SASEGT.

V gene TRBV29-1 combines with J gene TRBJ1-2; 7 bases align to TRBD1. The CDR3 covers 14 residues. Germline V gives CDR1 SQVTM, CDR2 ANQGSEA. Trimming took 2 bases from V and 8 from J; bases not matched to a gene: 11. Written as DNA, the CDR3 is TGCAGCGTTGAAACCCAGGGGGAGGCAGGCGGCTACACCTTC. Translation gives CSVETQGEAGGYTF.

This chain uses TRBV15 with TRBJ1-1; TRBD1 might be the D (5 bases). The CDR3 is 16 residues long. Germline V gene data show CDR1 as LNHNV and CDR2 as YYDKDF (reference sequence). Trimming stripped 7 bases from V and 4 bases from J, with 22 bases between. In nucleotides, the CDR3 is TGTGCCACCACCCGACAGAAGACCTTGGGAGGCACTGAAGCTTTCTTT. It translates to CATTRQKTLGGTEAFF.

This rearrangement joins TRBV27 to TRBJ2-7; 8 bases align to TRBD2. CDR1 and CDR2 (germline): MNHEY, SMNVEV (reference sequence). J was trimmed by 6 bases and V by 6 bases; bases with no gene match: 16. The CDR3 extends over 16 amino acids. Here the CDR3 DNA reads TGTGCCAGCAGCCCGTCCCTTCGGGAGGGCCGATCCGAGCAGTACTTC. Its translation is CASSPSLREGRSEQYF.

The chain joins TRBV27 to TRBJ1-5, with D possibly matching TRBD1 (5 bases). This CDR3 spans 14 amino acids. Germline CDR1 and CDR2: MNHEY and SMNVEV (reference sequence). V was cut by 5 bases and J by 3 bases, with 11 bases left in between. The CDR3 DNA is TGTGCCAGCAGTGTAGACAGCCCCAATCAGCCCCAGCATTTT. Its translation: CASSVDSPNQPQHF.

V usage is TRBV27 and J usage is TRBJ2-3; D may match TRBD1 or TRBD2 (6 bases each). V was cut by 6 bases and J by 0 bases, with 13 bases left in between. Germline V gene sequence: CDR1 MNHEY, CDR2 SMNVEV (reference sequence). CDR3 length: 15 residues. CDR3 loop: CASRPGAASTDTQYF. In nucleotides, the CDR3 is TGTGCCAGCAGGCCGGGGGCTGCTAGCACAGATACGCAGTATTTT.

The rearrangement links TRBV28 to TRBJ2-7; TRBD2 matches 12 bases. The CDR3 contains 16 residues. Germline CDR1 and CDR2: MDHEN and SYDVKM. Germline trimming cut 3 bases from V and 1 base from J; bases unmatched to any gene: 4. CDR3 nucleotide sequence: TGTGCCAGCAGTTTTTACGGACTAGCGGGATCCTACGAGCAGTACTTC. This codes for CASSFYGLAGSYEQYF.

The chain joins TRBV28 to TRBJ1-1; a weak D match, TRBD1 (5 bases). V lost 5 bases, J lost 4 bases, and 17 bases lay in between. This CDR3 is built from 15 residues. Germline loops: CDR1 MDHEN, CDR2 SYDVKM. The CDR3 region is CASSPYGRGTTEAFF. The CDR3 bases are TGTGCCAGCAGTCCCTACGGACGAGGGACCACTGAAGCTTTCTTT. The complete variable domain, with remaining parts taken from reference TRBV28 and TRBJ1-1, reads DVKVTQSSRYLVKRTGEKVFLECVQDMDHENMFWYRQDPGLGLRLIYFSYDVKMKEKGDIPEGYSVSREKKERFSLILESASTNQTSMYLCASSPYGRGTTEAFFGQGTRLTVV.

The V gene is TRBV27, the J gene TRBJ1-4; 9 positions agree with TRBD1. Germline V CDR1 and CDR2: MNHEY, SMNVEV (reference sequence). This CDR3 region has 15 residues. V was pared by 8 bases and J by 0 bases, with 4 bases of the junction left unmatched. CDR3 residues: CASGRQGATNEKLFF. CDR3 DNA sequence: TGTGCCAGCGGCAGACAGGGGGCAACTAATGAAAAACTGTTTTTT.

V is TRBV27 and J is TRBJ2-3, with a possible D match to TRBD2 (6 bases). The CDR3 extends over 13 amino acids. V lost 9 bases, J lost 1 base, and 11 bases lay in between. CDR1 is MNHEY, CDR2 SMNVEV, per germline (reference sequence). CDR3 loop: CAREGSCTDTQYF. The CDR3 DNA reads TGTGCCAGGGAGGGATCTTGCACAGATACGCAGTATTTT.

The rearrangement joins TRBV27 to TRBJ2-2, with D hard to call. The V end lost 4 bases, the J end lost 3 bases, and 12 bases lay between the germline ends. This CDR3 is built from 15 residues. Germline values: CDR1 MNHEY, CDR2 SMNVEV (reference sequence). The CDR3: CASSSRLGYTGELFF. For the CDR3, the DNA is TGTGCCAGCAGTTCCCGACTGGGGTACACCGGGGAGCTGTTTTTT.

V gene TRBV27 combines with J gene TRBJ2-7; TRBD1 matches 7 bases. The CDR3 is 13 amino acids. Germline lookup yields CDR1 MNHEY and CDR2 SMNVEV (reference sequence). V gave up 3 bases and J gave up 3 bases; unmatched junction bases: 2. The CDR3 protein is CASSLPGGYEQYF. DNA of the CDR3: TGTGCCAGCAGTTTGCCAGGGGGCTACGAGCAGTACTTC.

The chain employs TRBV11-2 and TRBJ2-1; no clear D. The V gene's germline CDR1 is SGHAT and CDR2 FQNNGV. Trimming removed 5 bases from V and 10 bases from J, with 12 bases in between. This CDR3 has 12 amino acids. CDR3 in amino acids: CASSPPDLEQFF. Written as DNA, the CDR3 is TGTGCCAGCAGCCCTCCCGACCTAGAGCAGTTCTTC.

This clone was seen a few times. The V gene is TRBV7-9, the J gene TRBJ1-2; no reliable D call. The CDR3 sequence is 13 residues long. Germline V lookup: CDR1 SEHNR, CDR2 FQNEAQ (reference sequence). The germline V and J ends were trimmed by 5 bases and 4 bases, with 11 bases remaining between them. The CDR3 sequence: CASSQGLIYGYTF. The CDR3 bases are TGTGCCAGCAGCCAAGGACTGATCTATGGCTACACCTTC.

The gene calls are TRBV5-1 and TRBJ2-7; no clear D gene. Germline loops: CDR1 SGHRS, CDR2 YFSETQ. The CDR3 is 14 amino acids. V lost 3 bases, J lost 5 bases, and 15 bases lay in between. CDR3 sequence reads: CASSWSGHFDEQYF. The CDR3 DNA reads TGCGCCAGCAGCTGGTCCGGTCATTTCGACGAGCAGTACTTC.

The J gene is TRBJ2-7, the V gene TRBV11-2, with a possible D match to TRBD1 (6 bases). This CDR3 is built from 15 residues. Germline V lookup: CDR1 SGHAT, CDR2 FQNNGV. V dropped 5 bases and J dropped 3 bases, with 17 bases sitting between them. The CDR3 coding sequence is TGTGCCAGCAGCAAGTGGGGAACAGGGAACTACGAGCAGTACTTC. Its protein is CASSKWGTGNYEQYF.

The V and J genes are TRBV7-9 and TRBJ2-2; perhaps TRBD2 as D (5 bases). With 5 bases removed from V and 1 base from J, the gap between germline ends came to 14 bases. CDR3 length: 16 amino acids. CDR1 and CDR2 from the germline V gene are SEHNR and FQNEAQ (reference sequence). The CDR3 DNA reads TGTGCCAGCAGCGTCGGGATTCTCCAGAACACCGGGGAGCTGTTTTTT. This encodes CASSVGILQNTGELFF.

The V gene is TRBV6-5, the J gene TRBJ2-3; no firm D call. Germline V gene lookup returns CDR1 MNHEY and CDR2 SVGAGI. Deletions cut 0 bases from V and 5 bases from J, with 3 bases between. The CDR3 is 12 residues long. The CDR3, as DNA: TGTGCCAGCAGTTACTCGGGAGATACGCAGTATTTT. The encoded protein is CASSYSGDTQYF.

The gene calls are TRBV29-1 and TRBJ1-1; no reliable D call. CDR3 length: 11 residues. Germline CDR1 and CDR2: SQVTM and ANQGSEA. The germline V and J ends were trimmed by 5 bases and 4 bases, with 8 bases remaining between them. For the CDR3, the DNA is TGCAGCGTTATTTTTCCCACTGAAGCTTTCTTT. Protein sequence: CSVIFPTEAFF.

This clone was seen once. The chain couples TRBV30 to TRBJ2-6; 9 nucleotides line up with TRBD1. Germline CDR1 is GTSNPN and CDR2 is SVGIG (reference sequence). The CDR3 totals 17 residues. Trimming at V came to 4 bases and at J to 3 bases, leaving 10 bases not matched to a gene. CDR3: CAWIPGTGFFGANVLTF. The CDR3 nucleotides read TGTGCCTGGATACCGGGGACAGGGTTTTTTGGGGCCAACGTCCTGACTTTC.

This clone appeared a few times. The gene calls are TRBV7-6 and TRBJ2-7, with D possibly matching TRBD1 (6 bases). This CDR3 has 14 residues. Germline CDR1 reads SGHVS; CDR2 reads FNYEAQ. V was clipped by 5 bases and J by 5 bases, with 16 bases between them. CDR3 loop: CASSRRTRGDEQYF. DNA for the CDR3: TGTGCCAGCAGCAGACGGACCAGGGGCGACGAGCAGTACTTC.

This sequence joins TRBV25-1 and TRBJ2-1; D not resolved. Germline V lookup: CDR1 MGHDK, CDR2 SYGVNS. The V end was cut by 0 bases, the J end by 6 bases, with 15 bases between. The CDR3 has 16 amino acids. The CDR3 DNA follows: TGTGCCAGCAGTGAATACCCAGCCGGTCCGAGCAATGAGCAGTTCTTC. This codes for CASSEYPAGPSNEQFF. The whole variable domain, remainder taken from reference TRBV25-1 and TRBJ2-1, is EADIYQTPRYLVIGTGKKITLECSQTMGHDKMYWYQQDPGMELHLIHYSYGVNSTEKGDLSSESTVSRIRTEHFPLTLESARPSHTSQYLCASSEYPAGPSNEQFFGPGTRLTVL.

This chain connects TRBV11-2 to TRBJ2-3; D unclear. Germline V gene sequence: CDR1 SGHAT, CDR2 FQNNGV. Deletions cut 1 base from V and 0 bases from J, with 17 bases between. The CDR3 has 18 residues. Written as DNA, the CDR3 is TGTGCCAGCAGCTTAGTGAAGTCGTGGAAATCTAGCACAGATACGCAGTATTTT. Amino acid sequence: CASSLVKSWKSSTDTQYF. Full variable domain (remainder filled in from reference TRBV11-2 and TRBJ2-3): EAGVAQSPRYKIIEKRQSVAFWCNPISGHATLYWYQQILGQGPKLLIQFQNNGVVDDSQLPKDRFSAERLKGVDSTLKIQPAKLEDSAVYLCASSLVKSWKSSTDTQYFGPGTRLTVL.